One T cell receptor beta chain is described in this entry. Naive CD8 cells were CD45RO-negative, positively selected for CCR7, excluding terminally differentiated effector memory CD45RA+ cells. This entry comes from a study of shared clonotypes between healthy human individuals. Germline V gene data show CDR1 as MNHNS and CDR2 as SASEGT. V was clipped by 5 bases and J by 6 bases, with 11 bases between them. CDR3 size: 12 residues. Method: immunoSEQ multiplex PCR; TCRdb's copy keeps in-frame clones and lacks some. The sample carries nearly 2 million clones, over 85% recorded once. Sequencing used naive CD8+ T cells sorted from blood. The chain uses TRBV6-1 and TRBJ2-7; maybe TRBD1 (6 bases). The source of this sequence is a man aged 18 to 35 in good health. CDR3 DNA sequence: TGTGCCAGCAGTTTTACAGGGCCCGAGCAGTACTTC. This gives the protein CASSFTGPEQYF.